One sample yielded the 31 T cell receptor beta chains listed below, sequenced in a study of identical twins. TCRdb recomputed calls from the 5' RACE reads with MiXCR, one row per CDR3 protein. The sample shows 450,000 or so distinct CDR3 sequences, approximately 15% of them seen only once. This sample was shared with a second study, whose subject was yellow fever vaccine responses in identical twins.

Sequenced sample: CD4+ T cells sorted from blood. The source of these receptors is a woman between 18 and 30 years old in good health.

This clonotype was picked up a small number of times. The chain combines TRBV7-2 with TRBJ2-1; D unresolved. With 3 bases removed from V and 0 bases from J, the gap between germline ends came to 9 bases. This CDR3 contains 15 residues. The germline gives CDR1 SGHTA, CDR2 FQGNSA. Here the CDR3 reads CASSLFRSSYNEQFF. In DNA, the CDR3 is TGTGCCAGCAGCTTGTTCAGGAGCTCCTACAATGAGCAGTTCTTC. Looking up the rest from reference TRBV7-2 and TRBJ2-1 gives the full variable domain: GAGVSQSPSNKVTEKGKDVELRCDPISGHTALYWYRQSLGQGLEFLIYFQGNSAPDKSGLPSDRFSAERTGGSVSTLTIQRTQQEDSAVYLCASSLFRSSYNEQFFGPGTRLTVL.

This clonotype occurred a few times. This rearrangement joins TRBV28 to TRBJ2-5, with TRBD2 matching 12 bases. The germline V gene has CDR1 MDHEN and CDR2 SYDVKM. The V segment lost 5 bases and the J segment 3 bases; nucleotides outside the gene matches: 13. The CDR3 spans 18 residues. The CDR3 loop is CASSRRLAGALGEETQYF. DNA of the CDR3: TGTGCCAGCAGTCGGAGACTAGCGGGGGCCTTGGGGGAAGAGACCCAGTACTTC. The complete variable domain, with remaining parts taken from reference TRBV28 and TRBJ2-5, reads DVKVTQSSRYLVKRTGEKVFLECVQDMDHENMFWYRQDPGLGLRLIYFSYDVKMKEKGDIPEGYSVSREKKERFSLILESASTNQTSMYLCASSRRLAGALGEETQYFGPGTRLLVL.

The chain has TRBV11-2 and TRBJ2-3; TRBD1 agrees at 10 bases. The CDR3 has 16 amino acids. V shed 1 base and J 3 bases; nucleotides not matched to a gene: 4. CDR1 is SGHAT and CDR2 is FQNNGV in the germline V gene. CDR3 in DNA: TGTGCCAGCAGCTTAGGGACAGGGGGATGGACAGATACGCAGTATTTT. Translation: CASSLGTGGWTDTQYF.

This sequence joins TRBV27 and TRBJ2-2; a possible D gene is TRBD1 (6 bases). The CDR3 has 14 amino acids. Germline V CDR1 and CDR2: MNHEY, SMNVEV (reference sequence). Deletions cut 5 bases from V and 4 bases from J, with 11 bases between. The CDR3 DNA is TGTGCCAGCAGTCCCACACAGGGCACCGGGGAGCTGTTTTTT. It specifies CASSPTQGTGELFF.

The genes are TRBV28 and TRBJ1-1; TRBD1 might be the D (5 bases). Looked up from germline, CDR1 is MDHEN and CDR2 is SYDVKM. The CDR3 totals 14 residues. Trimming left V 6 bases short and J 0 bases short, with 11 bases between. CDR3 protein: CASRTQGLNTEAFF. For the CDR3, the DNA is TGTGCCAGCAGAACTCAGGGCCTGAACACTGAAGCTTTCTTT.

V is TRBV20-1 and J is TRBJ2-2; possibly TRBD1 for D (6 bases). Germline lookup yields CDR1 DFQATT and CDR2 SNEGSKA (reference sequence). The CDR3 is 14 residues long. Trimming shortened V by 3 bases and J by 5 bases, and 13 bases separated the two germline ends. In DNA, the CDR3 is TGCAGTGCTAGCGAGGGGGAGATTACCGGGGAGCTGTTTTTT. Its translation is CSASEGEITGELFF.

The chain has TRBV20-1 and TRBJ2-2; possibly TRBD2 for D (6 bases). In germline, CDR1 is DFQATT, CDR2 SNEGSKA (reference sequence). With 3 bases removed from V and 1 base from J, the gap between germline ends came to 9 bases. CDR3 size: 14 residues. In DNA, the CDR3 is TGCAGTGCTAGGGTGGAGGGGAACACCGGGGAGCTGTTTTTT. It translates to CSARVEGNTGELFF.

This clonotype appeared a few times. V is TRBV6-2 or TRBV6-3 and J is TRBJ2-7; weak D call: TRBD1 (5 bases). The V end lost 6 bases, the J end lost 5 bases, and 17 bases lay between the germline ends. The CDR3 has 14 amino acids. The germline gives CDR1 MNHEY, CDR2 SVGEGT. This chain's CDR3 is CASRHQGSIHEQYF. The CDR3 DNA is TGTGCCAGCAGACACCAGGGTAGTATCCACGAGCAGTACTTC.

The gene calls are TRBV4-1 and TRBJ2-7; D is unresolved. This CDR3 is built from 13 residues. V was trimmed by 1 base and J by 6 bases, leaving 10 bases between them. Per germline, CDR1 MGHRA and CDR2 YSYEKL. For the CDR3, the DNA is TGCGCCAGCAGCCAAGGACTCCGGGTCGAGCAGTACTTC. Protein sequence: CASSQGLRVEQYF.

This clonotype occurred a few times. The rearrangement links TRBV4-3 to TRBJ1-2; TRBD1 matches at 7 bases. CDR1 LGHNA and CDR2 YSLEER come from the germline V gene. The CDR3 spans 15 residues. With V trimmed by 0 bases and J by 6 bases, 7 bases remained unmatched. CDR3 bases: TGCGCCAGCAGCCAAGATCTGTCCCAGGGGGATGGCTACACCTTC. It translates to CASSQDLSQGDGYTF.

This clonotype came up many times. The chain is built from TRBV15 and TRBJ1-2; 7 bases are a match to TRBD1. Per germline, CDR1 LNHNV and CDR2 YYDKDF (reference sequence). The CDR3 is 14 amino acids. V was clipped by 0 bases and J by 2 bases; unmatched bases: 0. CDR3 amino acids: CATSRDRGNYGYTF. CDR3 bases: TGTGCCACCAGCAGAGACAGGGGGAACTATGGCTACACCTTC.

V is TRBV20-1 and J is TRBJ2-7, with a tentative D call TRBD2 (5 bases). CDR1 is DFQATT and CDR2 is SNEGSKA in the germline V gene (reference sequence). CDR3 size: 16 residues. V shed 0 bases and J shed 5 bases, with 20 bases lying between them. Written as DNA, the CDR3 is TGCAGTGCTAGAGATCTGGACTCATCGTACGGAAACGAGCAGTACTTC. Translating it yields CSARDLDSSYGNEQYF.

This clonotype rates as medium-sized. The chain carries TRBV29-1 and TRBJ2-5, with 7 bases fitting TRBD1. CDR1 SQVTM and CDR2 ANQGSEA come from the germline V gene. Trimming removed 4 bases from V and 3 bases from J; junction bases left unmatched: 2. The CDR3 loop spans 12 amino acids. The CDR3 loop is CSVVGQEETQYF. The CDR3, as DNA: TGCAGCGTTGTTGGACAGGAAGAGACCCAGTACTTC.

The chain employs TRBV19 and TRBJ2-1; D ambiguous. The V and J ends lost 3 bases and 5 bases respectively, with 20 bases between them. Germline loops: CDR1 LNHDA, CDR2 SQIVND (reference sequence). The CDR3 is 17 residues long. The CDR3 sequence is CASSISPWALQNNEQFF. The CDR3 region has the DNA TGTGCCAGTAGTATTTCTCCATGGGCCTTACAAAACAATGAGCAGTTCTTC.

This clonotype was found a few times. CDR3 nucleotides: TGTGCCAGCAACGAACAGGGGAGATACACCGGGGAGCTGTTTTTT. Protein: CASNEQGRYTGELFF. V and J are TRBV28 and TRBJ2-2; 7 bases are shared with TRBD1. Germline V gene lookup returns CDR1 MDHEN and CDR2 SYDVKM. The V segment lost 7 bases and the J segment 3 bases; nucleotides outside the gene matches: 8. The CDR3 is 15 amino acids.

The chain combines TRBV6-1 with TRBJ2-1; 11 bases agree with TRBD1. This CDR3 is 16 amino acids long. The V and J ends lost 6 bases and 5 bases, in that order; junction bases with no gene match: 9. Per germline, CDR1 MNHNS and CDR2 SASEGT. In DNA form, the CDR3 reads TGTGCCAGCAGCCCCACGGGACAGGGGGGACACAATGAGCAGTTCTTC. It specifies CASSPTGQGGHNEQFF.

This clonotype turned up a few times. J is TRBJ2-1 and V is TRBV21-1; the table names TRBD2, a call not compared with the DNA. TRBV21-1 is given as a pseudogene. The length of the CDR3 is 17 residues. In DNA form, the CDR3 reads TGTGCCAGCAGCAAAATCAGTAGCGGGAGATCCTACAATGAGCAGTTCTTC. This gives the protein CASSKISSGRSYNEQFF.

This clonotype was detected a few times. The rearrangement links TRBV5-6 to TRBJ2-4, with D perhaps matching TRBD2 (7 bases). From germline, CDR1 is SGHDT and CDR2 YYEEEE. The CDR3 runs 17 residues. The V end was cut by 3 bases, the J end by 3 bases, with 19 bases between. CDR3 DNA sequence: TGTGCCAGCAGCTCACGTAGGGGGGGCCGAGGCAAAAACATTCAGTACTTC. This encodes CASSSRRGGRGKNIQYF.

The chain links TRBV20-1 to TRBJ2-3, with TRBD2 as a possible D gene (6 bases). Germline values: CDR1 DFQATT, CDR2 SNEGSKA (reference sequence). The CDR3 covers 13 residues. V dropped 3 bases and J dropped 2 bases, with 9 bases sitting between them. Here the CDR3 reads CSARAGYTDTQYF. CDR3 bases: TGCAGTGCTAGGGCGGGGTACACAGATACGCAGTATTTT.

This clonotype turned up a few times. V gene TRBV9 combines with J gene TRBJ2-7; 10 nucleotides match TRBD1. CDR1 is SGDLS, CDR2 YYNGEE, per germline. The trim removed 3 bases at V and 3 bases at J, leaving 6 bases unmatched. This CDR3 has 15 residues. This CDR3 is CASSAGTGAGYEQYF. The CDR3 nucleotides are TGTGCCAGCAGCGCGGGGACAGGGGCCGGCTACGAGCAGTACTTC.

This clonotype was seen more than once but under ten times. The chain carries TRBV3-1 and TRBJ2-7; TRBD1 might be the D (6 bases). The CDR3 runs to 12 residues. V was pared by 1 base and J by 5 bases, with 6 bases between. The germline V gene has CDR1 LGHDT and CDR2 YNNKEL (reference sequence). In DNA form, the CDR3 reads TGTGCCAGCAGCCAAGCAGGGGACGAGCAGTACTTC. This codes for CASSQAGDEQYF.

There are a few counts of this clonotype. J is TRBJ2-1 and V is TRBV18; a weak D match, TRBD1 (5 bases). CDR1 and CDR2 from the germline V gene are KGHSH and LQKENI. Trimming took off 5 bases at V and 9 bases at J, with 14 bases between the two ends. This CDR3 has 13 amino acids. The CDR3 coding sequence is TGTGCCAGCTCAGCCGATATAGGGGCTGAGCAGTTCTTC. It encodes CASSADIGAEQFF.

This clonotype was seen just once. The genes are TRBV2 and TRBJ2-1, with D possibly matching TRBD2 (6 bases). The V gene's germline CDR1 is SNHLY and CDR2 FYNNEI. V lost 2 bases, J lost 7 bases, and 12 bases lay in between. The CDR3 runs to 14 residues. The CDR3 DNA follows: TGTGCCAGCAGTGAATGGCGGGAAGAGAATGAGCAGTTCTTC. Encoded protein: CASSEWREENEQFF. The variable domain in full, completed from reference TRBV2 and TRBJ2-1, reads EPEVTQTPSHQVTQMGQEVILRCVPISNHLYFYWYRQILGQKVEFLVSFYNNEISEKSEIFDDQFSVERPDGSNFTLKIRSTKLEDSAMYFCASSEWREENEQFFGPGTRLTVL.

This clonotype was detected a few times. The chain employs TRBV12-3 or TRBV12-4 and TRBJ1-2, with 10 bases matching TRBD1. The CDR3 is made up of 13 amino acids. J was trimmed by 7 bases and V by 2 bases; bases with no gene match: 1. The CDR3 DNA is TGTGCCAGCAGTTTACGACAGGGGGCTGGCTACACCTTC. It encodes CASSLRQGAGYTF.

The V call is TRBV5-1, the J call TRBJ2-1, with D uncertain. This CDR3 is 15 amino acids long. Trimming took off 1 base at V and 2 bases at J, with 10 bases between the two ends. CDR1 is SGHRS and CDR2 is YFSETQ in the germline V gene. The chain's CDR3 is CASSLSRATYNEQFF. The CDR3 DNA follows: TGCGCCAGCAGCTTGTCAAGAGCAACCTACAATGAGCAGTTCTTC.

The gene calls are TRBV9 and TRBJ2-3, with 7 positions matching TRBD2. CDR3 length: 15 residues. The trim removed 2 bases at V and 0 bases at J, leaving 3 bases unmatched. The germline CDR1 and CDR2 sequences are SGDLS and YYNGEE. The DNA for the CDR3 is TGTGCCAGCAGCGTGTCTAGCGGTAGCACAGATACGCAGTATTTT. Its protein is CASSVSSGSTDTQYF.

This clonotype came up a few times. The genes are TRBV2 and TRBJ2-1; TRBD1 aligns across 8 bases. The CDR3 is 14 amino acids. CDR1 SNHLY and CDR2 FYNNEI come from the germline V gene. Trimming removed 4 bases from V and 9 bases from J; junction bases left unmatched: 8. The CDR3, as DNA: TGTGCCAGCAGTGTGGTAGGACAGGGACTTGAGCAGTTCTTC. Protein sequence: CASSVVGQGLEQFF.

The chain couples TRBV7-8 to TRBJ2-3, with D uncertain. Germline V gene sequence: CDR1 SGHVS, CDR2 FQNEAQ. The CDR3 spans 14 residues. V was clipped by 5 bases and J by 1 base, with 10 bases between them. The CDR3 protein is CASSPAAGTDTQYF. As DNA, the CDR3 is TGTGCCAGCAGCCCGGCCGCGGGCACAGATACGCAGTATTTT.

This chain connects TRBV10-1 to TRBJ2-1; D gene unclear. Germline CDR1 reads WNHNN; CDR2 reads SYGVQD (reference sequence). The CDR3 is made up of 18 amino acids. V lost 6 bases, J lost 7 bases, and 28 bases lay in between. This CDR3 reads CASRDMGRAGWTKNEQFF. DNA for the CDR3: TGCGCCAGCAGAGACATGGGTAGGGCTGGGTGGACCAAAAATGAGCAGTTCTTC.

This clonotype was observed a few times. The chain links TRBV6-2 or TRBV6-3 to TRBJ1-1; a possible D gene is TRBD1 (5 bases). CDR1 is MNHEY, CDR2 SVGEGT, per germline. The CDR3 spans 15 residues. The germline V and J ends were trimmed by 0 bases and 0 bases, with 8 bases remaining between them. The CDR3 is CASSYSRQMNTEAFF. The CDR3 coding sequence is TGTGCCAGCAGTTACTCGAGACAGATGAACACTGAAGCTTTCTTT.

This clonotype showed up just a few times. The rearrangement joins TRBV10-3 to TRBJ2-1; D remains ambiguous. The length of the CDR3 is 14 residues. Per the germline V gene, CDR1 is ENHRY and CDR2 is SYGVKD. V shed 4 bases and J shed 0 bases, with 7 bases lying between them. The CDR3 reads CAISGGNSYNEQFF. The CDR3 DNA is TGTGCCATCAGTGGTGGAAACTCCTACAATGAGCAGTTCTTC.